The T cell receptor (beta chain) under discussion was sequenced for a study of Graves' ophthalmopathy and Graves' hyperthyroidism. The study, taken as a whole, reports: A majority of expanded thyroid clonotypes exceeding 0.001 frequency were likewise present in blood.

Fresh peripheral blood (about 10 ml) yielded the PBMCs. V was cut by 5 bases and J by 10 bases, with 21 bases left in between. The CDR3 is 16 residues long. CDR1 and CDR2 (germline): MGHDK, SYGVNS. With regard to this clonotype: Its target is not known.

For repertoire sequencing, the TCR beta CDR3 regions were amplified from RNA transcripts. First-round RT-PCR used HTBI primers; second-round multiplex PCR followed. One entry per CDR3 protein, called by TCRdb with MiXCR from the multiplex PCR reads. This table holds 650,000 to 800,000 distinct CDR3 sequences, roughly 41% found once. Sample: peripheral blood. The chain has TRBV25-1 and TRBJ1-6; weak D call: TRBD1 (6 bases). This sequence was found in an adult man with Graves' ophthalmopathy. The CDR3 loop reads CASSSGGGPGYSPLHF. As DNA, the CDR3 is TGTGCCAGCAGTTCCGGGGGGGGGCCAGGGTACTCACCCCTCCACTTT.